This T cell receptor beta chain was sequenced during a study of T cell responses to AZD1222 COVID-19 vaccine. The CDR3 covers 13 residues. The germline V gene encodes CDR1 SGHRS and CDR2 YFSETQ. V was pared by 4 bases and J by 3 bases, with 11 bases between. This clone was observed a single time. TCRdb's table, derived via immunoSEQ multiplex PCR, lists solely in-frame clones and lacks some. The data show under 200,000 clones, with roughly 92% seen just once and around 1.5% held by the top ten. This sample comprised peripheral blood, obtained on day 0 of AZD1222 vaccination. The sequence derives from an adult in good health. This chain uses TRBV5-1 with TRBJ2-7, with D perhaps TRBD1 (6 bases). CDR3 DNA: TGCGCCAGCAGCCCCGACAGGAACTACGAGCAGTACTTC. This sequence encodes CASSPDRNYEQYF. Full variable domain (outside the CDR3, taken from reference TRBV5-1 and TRBJ2-7): KAGVTQTPRYLIKTRGQQVTLSCSPISGHRSVSWYQQTPGQGLQFLFEYFSETQRNKGNFPGRFSGRQFSNSRSEMNVSTLELGDSALYLCASSPDRNYEQYFGPGTRLTVT.